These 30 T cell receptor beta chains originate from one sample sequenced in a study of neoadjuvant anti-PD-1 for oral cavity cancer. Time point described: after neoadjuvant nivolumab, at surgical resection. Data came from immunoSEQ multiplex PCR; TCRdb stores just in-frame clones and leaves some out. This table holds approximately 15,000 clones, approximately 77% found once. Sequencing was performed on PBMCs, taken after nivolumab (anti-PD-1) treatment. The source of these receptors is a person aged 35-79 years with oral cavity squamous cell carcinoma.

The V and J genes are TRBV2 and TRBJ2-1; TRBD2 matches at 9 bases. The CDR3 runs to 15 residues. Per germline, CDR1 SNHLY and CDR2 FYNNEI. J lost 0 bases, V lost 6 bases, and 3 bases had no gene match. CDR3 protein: CASSKAGGSYNEQFF. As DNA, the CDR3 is TGTGCCAGCAGCAAAGCGGGGGGCTCCTACAATGAGCAGTTCTTC.

Here the CDR3 DNA reads TGTGCCATCGCAAGAATGGGGTTCCAAGAGACCCAGTACTTC. Translation: CAIARMGFQETQYF. The chain couples TRBV10-3 to TRBJ2-5, with D hard to call. The CDR3 has 14 residues. The V gene lost 8 bases and the J gene lost 1 base, with 14 bases spanning the gap. CDR1 and CDR2 (germline): ENHRY, SYGVKD.

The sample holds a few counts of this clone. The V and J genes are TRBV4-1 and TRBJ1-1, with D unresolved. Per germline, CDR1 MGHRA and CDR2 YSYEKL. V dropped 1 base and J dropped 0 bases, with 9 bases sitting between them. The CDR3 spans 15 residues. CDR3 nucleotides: TGCGCCAGCAGCCAAGGGGTGGTCATGAACACTGAAGCTTTCTTT. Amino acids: CASSQGVVMNTEAFF.

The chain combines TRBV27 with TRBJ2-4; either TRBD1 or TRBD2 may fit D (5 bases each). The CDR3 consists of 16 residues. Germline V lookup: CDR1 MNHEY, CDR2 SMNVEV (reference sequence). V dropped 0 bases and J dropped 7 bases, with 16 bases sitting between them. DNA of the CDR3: TGTGCCAGCAGTTTATCATGGGGGAGAGGGGTTAACATTCAGTACTTC. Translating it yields CASSLSWGRGVNIQYF.

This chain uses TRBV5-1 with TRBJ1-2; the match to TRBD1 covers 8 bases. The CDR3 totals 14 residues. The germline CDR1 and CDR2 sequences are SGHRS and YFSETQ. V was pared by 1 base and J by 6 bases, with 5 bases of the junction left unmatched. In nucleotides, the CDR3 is TGCGCCAGCAGCTTGTCAGGGGGCGCCGATGGCTACACCTTC. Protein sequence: CASSLSGGADGYTF.

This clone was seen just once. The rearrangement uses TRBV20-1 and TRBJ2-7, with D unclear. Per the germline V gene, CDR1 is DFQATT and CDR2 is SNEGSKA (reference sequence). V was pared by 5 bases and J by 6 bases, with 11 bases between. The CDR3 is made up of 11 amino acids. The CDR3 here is CSAAILTEQYF. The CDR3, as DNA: TGCAGTGCTGCGATATTAACCGAGCAGTACTTC.

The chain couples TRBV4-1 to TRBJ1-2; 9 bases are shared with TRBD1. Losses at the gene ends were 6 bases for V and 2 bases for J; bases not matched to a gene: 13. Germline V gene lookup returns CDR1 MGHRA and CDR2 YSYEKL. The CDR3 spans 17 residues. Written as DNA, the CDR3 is TGCGCCAGCAGTCCCGGGACAGGGACGGGTTTGAACTATGGCTACACCTTC. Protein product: CASSPGTGTGLNYGYTF.

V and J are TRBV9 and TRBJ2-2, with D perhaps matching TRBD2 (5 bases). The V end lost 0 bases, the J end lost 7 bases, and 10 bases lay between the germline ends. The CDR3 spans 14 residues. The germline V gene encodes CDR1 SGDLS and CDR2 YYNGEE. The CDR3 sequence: CASSVASGYGELFF. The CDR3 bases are TGTGCCAGCAGCGTAGCATCGGGGTACGGGGAGCTGTTTTTT. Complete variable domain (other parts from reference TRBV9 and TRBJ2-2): DSGVTQTPKHLITATGQRVTLRCSPRSGDLSVYWYQQSLDQGLQFLIQYYNGEERAKGNILERFSAQQFPDLHSELNLSSLELGDSALYFCASSVASGYGELFFGEGSRLTVL.

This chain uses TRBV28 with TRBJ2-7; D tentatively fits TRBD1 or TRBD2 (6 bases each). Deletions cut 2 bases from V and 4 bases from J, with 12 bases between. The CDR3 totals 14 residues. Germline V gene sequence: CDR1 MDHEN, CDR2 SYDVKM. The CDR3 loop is CASSLRGVGYEQYF. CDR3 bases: TGTGCCAGCAGTTTAAGGGGGGTTGGGTACGAGCAGTACTTC.

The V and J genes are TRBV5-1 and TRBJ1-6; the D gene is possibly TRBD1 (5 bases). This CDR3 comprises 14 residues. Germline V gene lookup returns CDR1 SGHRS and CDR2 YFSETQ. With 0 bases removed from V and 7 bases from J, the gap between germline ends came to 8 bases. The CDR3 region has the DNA TGCGCCAGCAGCTTGGGGGGCCAGAATTCACCCCTCCACTTT. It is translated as CASSLGGQNSPLHF.

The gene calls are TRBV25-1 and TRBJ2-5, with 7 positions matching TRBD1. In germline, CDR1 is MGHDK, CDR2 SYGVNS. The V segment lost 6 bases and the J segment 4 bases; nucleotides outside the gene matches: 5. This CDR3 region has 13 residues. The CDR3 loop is CASSWRTGETQYF. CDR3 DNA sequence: TGTGCCAGCAGCTGGAGGACAGGAGAGACCCAGTACTTC.

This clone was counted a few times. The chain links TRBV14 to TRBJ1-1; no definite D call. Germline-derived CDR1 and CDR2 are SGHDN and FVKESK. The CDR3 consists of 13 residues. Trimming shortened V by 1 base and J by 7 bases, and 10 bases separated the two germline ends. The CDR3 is CASSQGTENEAFF. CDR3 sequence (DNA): TGTGCCAGCAGCCAAGGGACCGAGAATGAAGCTTTCTTT.

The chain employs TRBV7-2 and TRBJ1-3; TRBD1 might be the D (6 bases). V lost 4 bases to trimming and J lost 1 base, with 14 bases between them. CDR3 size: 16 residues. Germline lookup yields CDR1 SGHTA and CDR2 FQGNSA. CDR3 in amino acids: CASSYPVDSSGNTIYF. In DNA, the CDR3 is TGTGCCAGCAGCTACCCCGTGGACAGTTCTGGAAACACCATATATTTT. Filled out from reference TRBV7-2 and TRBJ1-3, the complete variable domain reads GAGVSQSPSNKVTEKGKDVELRCDPISGHTALYWYRQSLGQGLEFLIYFQGNSAPDKSGLPSDRFSAERTGGSVSTLTIQRTQQEDSAVYLCASSYPVDSSGNTIYFGEGSWLTVV.

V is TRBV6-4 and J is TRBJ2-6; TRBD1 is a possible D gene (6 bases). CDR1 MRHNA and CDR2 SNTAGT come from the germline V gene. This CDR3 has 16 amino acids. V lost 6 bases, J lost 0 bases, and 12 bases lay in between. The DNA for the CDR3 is TGTGCCAGCAGCCCGGACAGAAACTCTGGGGCCAACGTCCTGACTTTC. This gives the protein CASSPDRNSGANVLTF.

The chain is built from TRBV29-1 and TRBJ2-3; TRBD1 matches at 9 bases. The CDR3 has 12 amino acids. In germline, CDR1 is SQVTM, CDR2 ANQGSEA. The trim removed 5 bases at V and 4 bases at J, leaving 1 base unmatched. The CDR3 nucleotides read TGCAGCGTTAGGACAGGGGCAGATACGCAGTATTTT. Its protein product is CSVRTGADTQYF.

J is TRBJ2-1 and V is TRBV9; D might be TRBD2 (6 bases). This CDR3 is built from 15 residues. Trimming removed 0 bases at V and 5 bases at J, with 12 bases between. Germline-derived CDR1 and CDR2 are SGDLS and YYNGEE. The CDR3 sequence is CASSVGSGRNNEQFF. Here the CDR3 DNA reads TGTGCCAGCAGCGTAGGGAGTGGGAGGAACAATGAGCAGTTCTTC.

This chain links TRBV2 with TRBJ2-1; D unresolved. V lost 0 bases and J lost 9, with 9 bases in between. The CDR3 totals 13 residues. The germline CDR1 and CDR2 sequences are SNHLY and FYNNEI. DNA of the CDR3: TGTGCCAGCAGTGAAGCCCGAATGGGTGAGCAGTTCTTC. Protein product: CASSEARMGEQFF.

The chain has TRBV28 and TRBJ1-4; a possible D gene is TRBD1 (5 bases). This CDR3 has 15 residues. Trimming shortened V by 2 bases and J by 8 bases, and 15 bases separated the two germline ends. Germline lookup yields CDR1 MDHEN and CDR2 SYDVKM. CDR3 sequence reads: CASSLPGPRPEKLFF. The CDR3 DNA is TGTGCCAGCAGTTTACCGGGACCCAGGCCGGAAAAACTGTTTTTT.

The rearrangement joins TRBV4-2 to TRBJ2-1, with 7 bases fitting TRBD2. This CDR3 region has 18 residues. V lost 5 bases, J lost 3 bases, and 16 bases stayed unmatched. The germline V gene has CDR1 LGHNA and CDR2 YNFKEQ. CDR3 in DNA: TGTGCCAGCAGCTCCCCCCAGGTAGGCGGGGGTGACTACAATGAGCAGTTCTTC. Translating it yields CASSSPQVGGGDYNEQFF.

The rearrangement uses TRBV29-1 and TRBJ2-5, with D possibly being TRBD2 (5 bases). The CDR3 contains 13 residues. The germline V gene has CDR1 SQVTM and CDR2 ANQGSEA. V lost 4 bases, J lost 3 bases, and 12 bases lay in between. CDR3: CSVVSGLEETQYF. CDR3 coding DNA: TGCAGCGTTGTTTCGGGGTTAGAAGAGACCCAGTACTTC.

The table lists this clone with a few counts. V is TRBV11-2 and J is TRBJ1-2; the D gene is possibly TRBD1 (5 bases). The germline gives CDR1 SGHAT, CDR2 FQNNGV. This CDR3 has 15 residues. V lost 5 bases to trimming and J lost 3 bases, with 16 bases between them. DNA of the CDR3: TGTGCCAGCAGCCGAAGCGGGGGACGGGACTATGGCTACACCTTC. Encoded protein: CASSRSGGRDYGYTF. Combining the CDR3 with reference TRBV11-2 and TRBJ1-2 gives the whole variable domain EAGVAQSPRYKIIEKRQSVAFWCNPISGHATLYWYQQILGQGPKLLIQFQNNGVVDDSQLPKDRFSAERLKGVDSTLKIQPAKLEDSAVYLCASSRSGGRDYGYTFGSGTRLTVV.

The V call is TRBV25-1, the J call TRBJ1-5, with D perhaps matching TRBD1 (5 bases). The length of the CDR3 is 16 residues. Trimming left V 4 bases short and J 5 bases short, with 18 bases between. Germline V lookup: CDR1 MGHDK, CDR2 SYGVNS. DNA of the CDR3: TGTGCCAGCAGTGCTGGCGGAAGGGGAACACATCAGCCCCAGCATTTT. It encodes CASSAGGRGTHQPQHF.

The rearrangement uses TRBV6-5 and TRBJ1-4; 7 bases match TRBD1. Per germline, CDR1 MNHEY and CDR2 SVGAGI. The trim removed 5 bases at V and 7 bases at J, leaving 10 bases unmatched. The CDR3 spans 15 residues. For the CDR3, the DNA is TGTGCCAGCAGTCCCGACAGGGCCAGGGGTGAAAAACTGTTTTTT. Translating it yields CASSPDRARGEKLFF.

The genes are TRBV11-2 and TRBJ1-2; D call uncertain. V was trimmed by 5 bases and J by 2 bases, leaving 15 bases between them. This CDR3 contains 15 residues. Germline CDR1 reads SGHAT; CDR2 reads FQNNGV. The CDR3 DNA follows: TGTGCCAGCAGCCCCGGGAGAGCCCACAACTATGGCTACACCTTC. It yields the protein CASSPGRAHNYGYTF.

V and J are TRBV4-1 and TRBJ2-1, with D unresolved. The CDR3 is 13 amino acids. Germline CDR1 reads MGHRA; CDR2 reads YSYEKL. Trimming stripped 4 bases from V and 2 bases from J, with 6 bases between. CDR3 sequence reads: CASSPNPYNEQFF. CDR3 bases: TGCGCCAGCAGCCCGAACCCCTACAATGAGCAGTTCTTC.

The CDR3 sequence is CASSTSRNTEAFF. As DNA, the CDR3 is TGTGCCAGCTCAACTTCCCGGAACACTGAAGCTTTCTTT. This chain joins TRBV27 and TRBJ1-1; no firm D call. V gave up 8 bases and J gave up 1 base, with 11 bases separating them. The germline CDR1 and CDR2 sequences are MNHEY and SMNVEV (reference sequence). CDR3 size: 13 residues.

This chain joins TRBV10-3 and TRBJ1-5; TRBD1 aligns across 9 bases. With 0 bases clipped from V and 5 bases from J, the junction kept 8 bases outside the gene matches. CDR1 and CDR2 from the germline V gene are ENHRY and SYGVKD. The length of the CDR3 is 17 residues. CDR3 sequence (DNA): TGTGCCATCAGTGAGTCTTGGGACAGGGCGAAGGATCAGCCCCAGCATTTT. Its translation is CAISESWDRAKDQPQHF.

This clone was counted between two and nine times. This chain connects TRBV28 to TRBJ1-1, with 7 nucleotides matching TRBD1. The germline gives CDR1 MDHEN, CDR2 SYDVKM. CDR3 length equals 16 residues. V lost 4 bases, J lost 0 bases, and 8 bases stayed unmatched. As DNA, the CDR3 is TGTGCCAGCAGTTCCGCAGGGGGAAGCATGAACACTGAAGCTTTCTTT. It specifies CASSSAGGSMNTEAFF.

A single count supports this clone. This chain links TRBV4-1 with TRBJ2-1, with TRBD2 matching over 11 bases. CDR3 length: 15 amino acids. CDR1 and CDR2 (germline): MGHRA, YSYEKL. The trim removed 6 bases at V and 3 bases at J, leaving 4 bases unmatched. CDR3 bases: TGCGCCAGCAGTTGGGGGACTAGCGGCTACAATGAGCAGTTCTTC. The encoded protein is CASSWGTSGYNEQFF.

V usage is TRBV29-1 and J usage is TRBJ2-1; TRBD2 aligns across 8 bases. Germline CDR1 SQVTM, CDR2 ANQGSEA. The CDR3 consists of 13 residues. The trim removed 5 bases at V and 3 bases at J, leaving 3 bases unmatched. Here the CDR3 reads CSVRSGSYNEQFF. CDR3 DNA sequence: TGCAGCGTTAGAAGCGGGAGCTACAATGAGCAGTTCTTC.